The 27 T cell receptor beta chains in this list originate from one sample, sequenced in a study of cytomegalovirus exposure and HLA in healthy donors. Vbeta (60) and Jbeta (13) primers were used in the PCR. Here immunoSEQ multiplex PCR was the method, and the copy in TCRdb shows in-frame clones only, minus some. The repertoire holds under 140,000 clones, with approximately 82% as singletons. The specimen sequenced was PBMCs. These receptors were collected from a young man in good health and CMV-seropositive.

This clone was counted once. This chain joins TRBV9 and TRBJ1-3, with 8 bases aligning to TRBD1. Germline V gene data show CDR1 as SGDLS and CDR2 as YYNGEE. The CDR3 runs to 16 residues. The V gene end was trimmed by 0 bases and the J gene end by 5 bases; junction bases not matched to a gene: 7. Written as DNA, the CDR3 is TGTGCCAGCAGCGTAGCGGATCAGGGGGCCAGAAACACCATATATTTT. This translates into CASSVADQGARNTIYF.

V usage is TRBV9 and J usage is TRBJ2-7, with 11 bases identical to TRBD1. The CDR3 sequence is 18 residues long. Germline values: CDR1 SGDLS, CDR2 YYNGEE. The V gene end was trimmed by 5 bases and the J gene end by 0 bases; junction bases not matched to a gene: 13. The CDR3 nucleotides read TGTGCCAGCAGGAACGGGACAGGGGGTATCAACACCTCCTACGAGCAGTACTTC. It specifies CASRNGTGGINTSYEQYF.

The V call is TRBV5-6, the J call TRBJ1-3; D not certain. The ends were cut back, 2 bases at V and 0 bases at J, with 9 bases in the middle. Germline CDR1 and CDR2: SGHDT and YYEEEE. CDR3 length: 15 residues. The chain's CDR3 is CASSLESLSGNTIYF. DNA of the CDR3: TGTGCCAGCAGCTTAGAGTCCCTCTCTGGAAACACCATATATTTT.

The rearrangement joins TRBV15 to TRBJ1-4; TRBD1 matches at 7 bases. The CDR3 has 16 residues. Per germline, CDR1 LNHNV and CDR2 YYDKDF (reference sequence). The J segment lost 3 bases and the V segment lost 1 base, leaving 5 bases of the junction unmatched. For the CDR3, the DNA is TGTGCCACCAGCAGAGGAAGGGGGCAAGCTAATGAAAAACTGTTTTTT. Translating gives CATSRGRGQANEKLFF.

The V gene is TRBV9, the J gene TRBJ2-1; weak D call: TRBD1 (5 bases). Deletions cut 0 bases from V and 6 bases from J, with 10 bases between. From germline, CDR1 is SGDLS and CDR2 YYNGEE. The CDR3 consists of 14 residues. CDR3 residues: CASSVGSGRNEQFF. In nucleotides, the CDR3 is TGTGCCAGCAGCGTAGGATCAGGGCGCAATGAGCAGTTCTTC.

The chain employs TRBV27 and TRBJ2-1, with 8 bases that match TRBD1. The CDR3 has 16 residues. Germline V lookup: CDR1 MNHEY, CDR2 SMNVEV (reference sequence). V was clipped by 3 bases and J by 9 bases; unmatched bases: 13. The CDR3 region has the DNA TGTGCCAGCAGTTTCGACAGACAGGGGAGCTTAACTGAGCAGTTCTTC. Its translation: CASSFDRQGSLTEQFF.

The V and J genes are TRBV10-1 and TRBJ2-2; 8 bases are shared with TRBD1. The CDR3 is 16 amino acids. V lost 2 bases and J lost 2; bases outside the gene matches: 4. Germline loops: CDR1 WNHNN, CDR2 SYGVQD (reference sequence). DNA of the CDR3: TGCGCCAGCAGTGAGCTGTCAGGGGGCAACACCGGGGAGCTGTTTTTT. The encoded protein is CASSELSGGNTGELFF.

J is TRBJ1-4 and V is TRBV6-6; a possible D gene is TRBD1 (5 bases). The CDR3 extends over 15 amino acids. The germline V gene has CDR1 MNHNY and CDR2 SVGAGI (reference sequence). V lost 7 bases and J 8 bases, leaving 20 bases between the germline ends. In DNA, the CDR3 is TGTGCCAGCAAGGATAAGAGGACAAGATACGAAAAACTGTTTTTT. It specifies CASKDKRTRYEKLFF.

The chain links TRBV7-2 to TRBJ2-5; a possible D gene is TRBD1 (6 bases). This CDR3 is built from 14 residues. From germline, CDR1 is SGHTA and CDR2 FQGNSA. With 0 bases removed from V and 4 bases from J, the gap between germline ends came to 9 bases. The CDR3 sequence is CASSLAYRAETQYF. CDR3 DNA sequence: TGTGCCAGCAGCTTAGCGTACAGGGCAGAGACCCAGTACTTC.

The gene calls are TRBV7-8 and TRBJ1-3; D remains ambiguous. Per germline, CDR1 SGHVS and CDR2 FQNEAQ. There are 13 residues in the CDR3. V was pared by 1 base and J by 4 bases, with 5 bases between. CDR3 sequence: CASSLGGGNTIYF. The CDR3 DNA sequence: TGTGCCAGCAGCTTAGGAGGAGGAAACACCATATATTTT.

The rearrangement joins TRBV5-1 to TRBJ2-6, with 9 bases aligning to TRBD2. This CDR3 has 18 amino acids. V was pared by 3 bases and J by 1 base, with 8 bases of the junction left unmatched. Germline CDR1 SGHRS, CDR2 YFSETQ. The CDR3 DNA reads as TGCGCCAGCAGCTCATCCGCGGGGGGGATTTCTGGGGCCAACGTCCTGACTTTC. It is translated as CASSSSAGGISGANVLTF.

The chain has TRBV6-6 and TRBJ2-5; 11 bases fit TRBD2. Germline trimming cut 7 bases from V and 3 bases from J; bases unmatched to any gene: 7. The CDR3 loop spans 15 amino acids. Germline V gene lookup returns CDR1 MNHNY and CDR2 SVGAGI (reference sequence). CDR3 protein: CASTARLAGKETQYF. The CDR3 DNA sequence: TGTGCCAGCACCGCCCGACTAGCGGGGAAAGAGACCCAGTACTTC.

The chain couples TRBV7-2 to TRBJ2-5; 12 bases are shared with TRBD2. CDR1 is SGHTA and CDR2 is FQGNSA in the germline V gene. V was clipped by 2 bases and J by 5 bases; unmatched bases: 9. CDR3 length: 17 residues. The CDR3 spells CASSLPTSGGRRETQYF. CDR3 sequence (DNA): TGTGCCAGCAGCTTACCGACTAGCGGGGGCCGACGGGAGACCCAGTACTTC.

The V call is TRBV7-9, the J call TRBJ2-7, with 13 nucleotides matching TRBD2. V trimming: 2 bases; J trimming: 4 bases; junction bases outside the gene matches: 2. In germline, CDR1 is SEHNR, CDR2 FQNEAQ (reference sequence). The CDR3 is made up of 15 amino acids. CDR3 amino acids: CASSLPGLAGYEQYF. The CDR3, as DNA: TGTGCCAGCAGCTTACCGGGACTAGCGGGGTACGAGCAGTACTTC.

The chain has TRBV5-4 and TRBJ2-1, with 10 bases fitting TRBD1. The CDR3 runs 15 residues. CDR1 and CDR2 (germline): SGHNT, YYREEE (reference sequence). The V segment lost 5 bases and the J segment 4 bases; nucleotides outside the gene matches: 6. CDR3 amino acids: CASRDRDRGYNEQFF. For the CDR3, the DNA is TGTGCCAGCAGAGACCGGGACAGGGGTTACAATGAGCAGTTCTTC.

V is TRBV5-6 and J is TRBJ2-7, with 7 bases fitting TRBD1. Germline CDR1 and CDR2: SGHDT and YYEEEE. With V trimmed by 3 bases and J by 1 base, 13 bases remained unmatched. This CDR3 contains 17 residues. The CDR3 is CASSSTRQGRFSYEQYF. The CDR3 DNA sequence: TGTGCCAGCAGCTCGACCCGACAGGGACGTTTTTCCTACGAGCAGTACTTC. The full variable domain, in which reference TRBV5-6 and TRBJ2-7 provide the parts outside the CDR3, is DAGVTQSPTHLIKTRGQQVTLRCSPKSGHDTVSWYQQALGQGPQFIFQYYEEEERQRGNFPDRFSGHQFPNYSSELNVNALLLGDSALYLCASSSTRQGRFSYEQYFGPGTRLTVT.

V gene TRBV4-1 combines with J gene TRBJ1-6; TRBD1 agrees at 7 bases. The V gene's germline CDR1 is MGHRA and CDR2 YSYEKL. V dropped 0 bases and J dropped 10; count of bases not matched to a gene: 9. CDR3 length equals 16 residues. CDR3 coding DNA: TGCGCCAGCAGCCAAGATCCCTCGACAGGGAGGTCACCCCTCCACTTT. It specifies CASSQDPSTGRSPLHF.

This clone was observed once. The CDR3 protein is CASSGAVGTRGNTIYF. CDR3 DNA sequence: TGTGCCAGCAGTGGAGCCGTCGGGACTCGCGGAAACACCATATATTTT. V gene TRBV28 combines with J gene TRBJ1-3, with D perhaps matching TRBD1 (5 bases). The germline CDR1 and CDR2 sequences are MDHEN and SYDVKM. Trimming removed 5 bases from V and 4 bases from J, with 18 bases in between. The CDR3 length is 16 residues. Drawing the rest from reference TRBV28 and TRBJ1-3, the complete variable domain is DVKVTQSSRYLVKRTGEKVFLECVQDMDHENMFWYRQDPGLGLRLIYFSYDVKMKEKGDIPEGYSVSREKKERFSLILESASTNQTSMYLCASSGAVGTRGNTIYFGEGSWLTVV.

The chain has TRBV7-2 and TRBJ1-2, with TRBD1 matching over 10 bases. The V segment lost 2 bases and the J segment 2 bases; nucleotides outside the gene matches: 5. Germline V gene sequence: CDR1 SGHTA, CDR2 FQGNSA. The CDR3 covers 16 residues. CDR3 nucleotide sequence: TGTGCCAGCAGCTTACGGCCGGGACAGGGGAACTATGGCTACACCTTC. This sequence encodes CASSLRPGQGNYGYTF.

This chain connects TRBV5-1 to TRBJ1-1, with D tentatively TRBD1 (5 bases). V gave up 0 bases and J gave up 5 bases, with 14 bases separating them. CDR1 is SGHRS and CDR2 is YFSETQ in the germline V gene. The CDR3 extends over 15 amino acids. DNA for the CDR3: TGCGCCAGCAGCTTGGACCCGGGGGGTTGGACTGAAGCTTTCTTT. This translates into CASSLDPGGWTEAFF.

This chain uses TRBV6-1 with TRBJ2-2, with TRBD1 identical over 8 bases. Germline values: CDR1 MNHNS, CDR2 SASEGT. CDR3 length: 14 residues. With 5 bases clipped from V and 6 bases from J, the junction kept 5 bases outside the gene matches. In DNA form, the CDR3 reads TGTGCCAGCAGTCCCTGGACAGGGTCCGGGGAGCTGTTTTTT. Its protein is CASSPWTGSGELFF.

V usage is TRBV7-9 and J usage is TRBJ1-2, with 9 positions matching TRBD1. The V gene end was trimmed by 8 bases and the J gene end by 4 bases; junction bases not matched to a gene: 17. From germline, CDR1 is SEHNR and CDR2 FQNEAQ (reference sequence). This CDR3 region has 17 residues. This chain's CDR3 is CASGIGDRANPSYGYTF. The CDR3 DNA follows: TGTGCCAGCGGGATCGGGGACAGGGCTAATCCCTCCTATGGCTACACCTTC.

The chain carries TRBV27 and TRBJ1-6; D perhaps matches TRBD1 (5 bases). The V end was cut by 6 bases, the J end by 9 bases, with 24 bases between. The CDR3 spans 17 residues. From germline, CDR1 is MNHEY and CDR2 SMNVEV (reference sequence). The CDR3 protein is CASSPEAPHSRGSPLHF. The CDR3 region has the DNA TGTGCCAGCAGCCCCGAGGCCCCTCACAGTAGGGGTTCACCCCTCCACTTT.

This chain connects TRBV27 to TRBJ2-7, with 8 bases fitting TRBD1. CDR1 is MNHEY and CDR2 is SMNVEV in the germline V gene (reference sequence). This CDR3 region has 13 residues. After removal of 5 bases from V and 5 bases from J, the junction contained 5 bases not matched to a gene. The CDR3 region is CASSAFRGHEQYF. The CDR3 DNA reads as TGTGCCAGCAGTGCATTCAGGGGGCACGAGCAGTACTTC.

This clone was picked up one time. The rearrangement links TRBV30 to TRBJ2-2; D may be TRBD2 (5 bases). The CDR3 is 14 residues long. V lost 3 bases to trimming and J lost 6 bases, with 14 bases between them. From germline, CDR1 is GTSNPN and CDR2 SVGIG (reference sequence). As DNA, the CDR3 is TGTGCCTGGAGCCCCTTCGGGGTGGCCGGGGAGCTGTTTTTT. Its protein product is CAWSPFGVAGELFF.

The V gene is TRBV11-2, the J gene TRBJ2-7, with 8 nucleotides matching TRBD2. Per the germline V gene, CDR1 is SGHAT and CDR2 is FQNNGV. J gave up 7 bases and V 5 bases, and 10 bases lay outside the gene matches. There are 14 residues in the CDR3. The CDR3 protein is CASSPGGVPREQYF. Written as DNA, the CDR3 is TGTGCCAGCAGCCCGGGAGGGGTACCCCGAGAGCAGTACTTC.

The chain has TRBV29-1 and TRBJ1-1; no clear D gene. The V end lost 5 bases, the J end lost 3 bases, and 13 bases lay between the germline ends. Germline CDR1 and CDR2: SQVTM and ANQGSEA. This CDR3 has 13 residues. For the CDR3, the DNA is TGCAGCGTTAGTAGCGGGGTTGACACTGAAGCTTTCTTT. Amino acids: CSVSSGVDTEAFF.